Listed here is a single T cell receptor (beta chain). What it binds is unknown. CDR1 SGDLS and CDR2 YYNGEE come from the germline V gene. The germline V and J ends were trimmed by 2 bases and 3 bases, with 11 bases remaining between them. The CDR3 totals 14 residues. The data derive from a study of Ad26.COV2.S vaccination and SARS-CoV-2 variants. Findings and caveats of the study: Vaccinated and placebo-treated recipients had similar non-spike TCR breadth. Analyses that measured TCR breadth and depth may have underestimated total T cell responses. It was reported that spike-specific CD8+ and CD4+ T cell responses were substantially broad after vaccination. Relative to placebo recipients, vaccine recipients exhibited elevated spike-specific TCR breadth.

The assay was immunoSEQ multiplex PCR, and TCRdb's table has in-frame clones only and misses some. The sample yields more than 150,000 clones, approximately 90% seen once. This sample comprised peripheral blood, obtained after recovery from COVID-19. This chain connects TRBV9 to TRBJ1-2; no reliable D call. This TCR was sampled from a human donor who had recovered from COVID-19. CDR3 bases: TGTGCCAGCAGCGTGATGGGCGGACACTATGGCTACACCTTC. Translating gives CASSVMGGHYGYTF. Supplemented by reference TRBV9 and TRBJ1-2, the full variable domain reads DSGVTQTPKHLITATGQRVTLRCSPRSGDLSVYWYQQSLDQGLQFLIQYYNGEERAKGNILERFSAQQFPDLHSELNLSSLELGDSALYFCASSVMGGHYGYTFGSGTRLTVV.